These 4 T cell receptor beta chains were all obtained from the same sample, sequenced in a study of blood T cell repertoires in COVID-19. TCRdb's table, derived via immunoSEQ multiplex PCR, lists solely in-frame clones and lacks some. The table includes under 350,000 clones, 86% detected once. Sequences were obtained from peripheral blood. Receptors were obtained from a man aged 18 to 29 with active or convalescent COVID-19.

This clone was observed a handful of times. J is TRBJ1-2 and V is TRBV5-4; possible D gene TRBD1, 6 bases. V dropped 8 bases and J dropped 8 bases, with 19 bases sitting between them. The CDR3 has 13 amino acids. In germline, CDR1 is SGHNT, CDR2 YYREEE (reference sequence). CDR3: CASRIQGSGGYTF. The CDR3 DNA reads as TGTGCCAGTCGGATACAGGGAAGCGGCGGCTACACCTTC. The full variable domain, completed using reference TRBV5-4 and TRBJ1-2, is ETGVTQSPTHLIKTRGQQVTLRCSSQSGHNTVSWYQQALGQGPQFIFQYYREEENGRGNFPPRFSGLQFPNYSSELNVNALELDDSALYLCASRIQGSGGYTFGSGTRLTVV.

The chain is built from TRBV2 and TRBJ2-1; maybe TRBD1 (5 bases). This CDR3 is 15 amino acids long. Between the trimmed V and J ends, which lost 8 bases and 5 bases, there was a span of 19 bases. Germline V gives CDR1 SNHLY, CDR2 FYNNEI. CDR3 nucleotide sequence: TGTGCCAGCTCGGCCGGCTGGGTAGGGGACAATGAGCAGTTCTTC. Translating it yields CASSAGWVGDNEQFF.

This chain joins TRBV18 and TRBJ1-5, with D perhaps TRBD1 (5 bases). The CDR3 totals 15 residues. V dropped 6 bases and J dropped 7 bases, with 19 bases sitting between them. Germline CDR1 KGHSH, CDR2 LQKENI. CDR3 bases: TGTGCCAGCTCCCTAACAGGTGTGCTTGGGCAGCCCCAGCATTTT. Its protein product is CASSLTGVLGQPQHF. The entire variable domain, with the rest obtained from reference TRBV18 and TRBJ1-5, is as follows: NAGVMQNPRHLVRRRGQEARLRCSPMKGHSHVYWYRQLPEEGLKFMVYLQKENIIDESGMPKERFSAEFPKEGPSILRIQQVVRGDSAAYFCASSLTGVLGQPQHFGDGTRLSIL.

The chain employs TRBV29-1 and TRBJ2-7; tentatively, D is TRBD2 (6 bases). The V gene lost 7 bases and the J gene lost 1 base, with 17 bases spanning the gap. CDR3 size: 14 residues. Germline assignment: CDR1 SQVTM and CDR2 ANQGSEA. The chain's CDR3 is CSALWGDRSYEQYF. The CDR3 region has the DNA TGCAGCGCCCTCTGGGGGGATCGTTCCTACGAGCAGTACTTC.